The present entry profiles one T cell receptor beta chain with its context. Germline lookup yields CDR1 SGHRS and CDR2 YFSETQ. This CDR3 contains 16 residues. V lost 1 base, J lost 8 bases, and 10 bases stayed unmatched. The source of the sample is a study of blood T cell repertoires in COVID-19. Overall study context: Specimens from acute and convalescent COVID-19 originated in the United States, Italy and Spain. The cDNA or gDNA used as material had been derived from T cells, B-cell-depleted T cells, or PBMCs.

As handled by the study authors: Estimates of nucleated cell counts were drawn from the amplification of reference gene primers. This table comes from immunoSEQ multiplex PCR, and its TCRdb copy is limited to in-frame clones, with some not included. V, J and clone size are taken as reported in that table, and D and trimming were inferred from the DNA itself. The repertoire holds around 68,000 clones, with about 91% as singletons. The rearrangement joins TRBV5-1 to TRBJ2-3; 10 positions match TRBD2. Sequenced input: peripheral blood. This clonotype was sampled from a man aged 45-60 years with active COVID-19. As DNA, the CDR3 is TGCGCCAGCAGCTTGAGCGGGGGGGCCGCCGTGGCTACGCAGTATTTT. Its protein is CASSLSGGAAVATQYF.